This T cell receptor beta chain is from a study of cytomegalovirus exposure and HLA in healthy donors. In regard to this clone: Antigen specificity is unknown.

Whole-study results and caveats: Within a later analysis, the majority of CMV-associated TCR beta chains appeared HLA-restricted. TCR beta chain V- and J-gene trimming was linked, in a later analysis, to a missense variant in DCLRE1C. CMV antigen specificity was confirmed in vitro for a few CMV-associated chains.

Primers: 60 Vbeta forward and 13 Jbeta reverse. Profiling relied on immunoSEQ multiplex PCR, and the TCRdb table lists in-frame clones only, not all of them. The table has some 56,000 clones, about 83% seen once; the top ten hold about 1.6%. Sequencing used PBMCs. The source is a human donor in good health.

CDR3 sequence (DNA): TGCGCCAGCAGCCAAGATCTTCCGGGGGGCGGCACCGGGGAGCTGTTTTTT. Translated, it gives CASSQDLPGGGTGELFF. This chain joins TRBV4-3 and TRBJ2-2; D possibly corresponds to TRBD2 (7 bases). Germline V lookup: CDR1 LGHNA, CDR2 YSLEER. V shed 0 bases and J shed 4 bases, with 15 bases lying between them. This CDR3 is 17 amino acids long.